Below, 18 T cell receptor beta chains from the same sample are listed, as sequenced in a study of blood T cell repertoires in COVID-19. Here immunoSEQ multiplex PCR was the method, and the copy in TCRdb shows in-frame clones only, minus some. The sample has 200,000 to 300,000 clones; approximately 87% are singletons. Sequencing was carried out using peripheral blood. These receptors came from a man aged 55 to 70 with acute or convalescent COVID-19.

In its sample, this clone was seen once. The chain employs TRBV28 and TRBJ2-7; D is ambiguous. Germline CDR1 MDHEN, CDR2 SYDVKM. Deletions cut 4 bases from V and 6 bases from J, with 7 bases between. The CDR3 has 11 amino acids. Here the CDR3 reads CASSSRGEQYF. Here the CDR3 DNA reads TGTGCCAGCAGTTCACGAGGCGAGCAGTACTTC.

The rearrangement joins TRBV28 to TRBJ1-3; tentatively, D is TRBD1 (5 bases). The CDR3 consists of 15 residues. CDR1 and CDR2 from the germline V gene are MDHEN and SYDVKM. V lost 8 bases and J 4 bases, leaving 18 bases between the germline ends. The DNA of the CDR3 is TGTGCCAGCGGGTTACTAGGGGCGGGAGGAAACACCATATATTTT. This codes for CASGLLGAGGNTIYF.

The sample holds a few counts of this clone. This sequence joins TRBV9 and TRBJ1-6; TRBD1 matches 7 bases. Germline CDR1 SGDLS, CDR2 YYNGEE. J lost 7 bases, V lost 3 bases, and 4 bases had no gene match. The CDR3 sequence is 14 residues long. CDR3 DNA: TGTGCCAGCAGCGAACAGGGGATCAATTCACCCCTCCACTTT. Its protein product is CASSEQGINSPLHF.

This chain connects TRBV19 to TRBJ1-1; D is undetermined. CDR3 size: 14 residues. The germline V gene encodes CDR1 LNHDA and CDR2 SQIVND (reference sequence). Trimming shortened V by 2 bases and J by 2 bases, and 9 bases separated the two germline ends. CDR3 protein: CASSITPPNTEAFF. CDR3 DNA sequence: TGTGCCAGTAGTATAACACCGCCCAACACTGAAGCTTTCTTT.

The rearrangement joins TRBV19 to TRBJ1-5, with D tentatively TRBD1 (5 bases). The ends were cut back, 0 bases at V and 3 bases at J, with 9 bases in the middle. Germline V gene lookup returns CDR1 LNHDA and CDR2 SQIVND (reference sequence). The CDR3 loop spans 15 amino acids. CDR3 DNA: TGTGCCAGTAGTATAGATCGACAGCTCAATCAGCCCCAGCATTTT. It codes for CASSIDRQLNQPQHF.

The V gene is TRBV2, the J gene TRBJ2-7; tentatively, D is TRBD1 (6 bases). This CDR3 is built from 13 residues. The V end was cut by 11 bases, the J end by 1 base, with 15 bases between. CDR1 is SNHLY and CDR2 is FYNNEI in the germline V gene. For the CDR3, the DNA is TGTGCCGTAGGGGGAACCGATTCCTACGAGCAGTACTTC. Protein: CAVGGTDSYEQYF.

The J gene is TRBJ1-1, the V gene TRBV2; 11 bases align to TRBD1. Germline V gives CDR1 SNHLY, CDR2 FYNNEI. The CDR3 extends over 16 amino acids. The trim removed 8 bases at V and 0 bases at J, leaving 8 bases unmatched. CDR3 sequence (DNA): TGTGCCAGCGATGGACAGGGGGCGGTCATGAACACTGAAGCTTTCTTT. Protein product: CASDGQGAVMNTEAFF.

The chain recombines TRBV5-6 with TRBJ1-3; 7 bases are shared with TRBD1. CDR1 and CDR2 (germline): SGHDT, YYEEEE. V dropped 4 bases and J dropped 0; count of bases not matched to a gene: 7. This CDR3 spans 16 amino acids. CDR3 sequence (DNA): TGTGCCAGCAGCATTCGACAGGGACCCTCTGGAAACACCATATATTTT. This gives the protein CASSIRQGPSGNTIYF.

This chain uses TRBV30 with TRBJ1-6, with D possibly TRBD1 on 5 matching bases. In germline, CDR1 is GTSNPN, CDR2 SVGIG (reference sequence). The CDR3 totals 16 residues. The ends were cut back, 0 bases at V and 7 bases at J, with 16 bases in the middle. CDR3 sequence reads: CAWSVPPGGFNSPLHF. CDR3 coding DNA: TGTGCCTGGAGTGTTCCCCCCGGGGGTTTCAATTCACCCCTCCACTTT. Looking up the rest from reference TRBV30 and TRBJ1-6 gives the full variable domain: SQTIHQWPATLVQPVGSPLSLECTVEGTSNPNLYWYRQAAGRGLQLLFYSVGIGQISSEVPQNLSASRPQDRQFILSSKKLLLSDSGFYLCAWSVPPGGFNSPLHFGNGTRLTVT.

This clone was seen just once. The sample holds other DNA sequences that translate to the same CDR3. The chain employs TRBV29-1 and TRBJ2-3, with a weak D call TRBD2 (5 bases). Germline V lookup: CDR1 SQVTM, CDR2 ANQGSEA. Trimming removed 7 bases from V and 4 bases from J, with 12 bases in between. This CDR3 region has 12 residues. CDR3 DNA: TGCAGCGGTGGAGAGGGCGCAGATACGCAGTATTTT. Translation gives CSGGEGADTQYF.

The chain has TRBV29-1 and TRBJ1-1; 7 bases line up with TRBD1. Trimming took 4 bases from V and 11 from J; bases not matched to a gene: 13. The CDR3 spans 13 residues. Germline values: CDR1 SQVTM, CDR2 ANQGSEA. As DNA, the CDR3 is TGCAGCGTTGTAGTCGAGACAGGGAGTGTGGCTTTCTTT. It specifies CSVVVETGSVAFF. Full variable domain (remainder filled in from reference TRBV29-1 and TRBJ1-1): SAVISQKPSRDICQRGTSLTIQCQVDSQVTMMFWYRQQPGQSLTLIATANQGSEATYESGFVIDKFPISRPNLTFSTLTVSNMSPEDSSIYLCSVVVETGSVAFFGQGTRLTVV.

The chain is built from TRBV5-4 and TRBJ2-7; 8 bases map to TRBD2. The CDR3 is made up of 15 amino acids. The germline CDR1 and CDR2 sequences are SGHNT and YYREEE (reference sequence). V shed 5 bases and J 2 bases; nucleotides not matched to a gene: 9. The CDR3, as DNA: TGTGCCAGCAGTCCAACTAGCGGAGGGACCTACGAGCAGTACTTC. This gives the protein CASSPTSGGTYEQYF. The full variable domain, in which reference TRBV5-4 and TRBJ2-7 provide the parts outside the CDR3, is ETGVTQSPTHLIKTRGQQVTLRCSSQSGHNTVSWYQQALGQGPQFIFQYYREEENGRGNFPPRFSGLQFPNYSSELNVNALELDDSALYLCASSPTSGGTYEQYFGPGTRLTVT.

V gene TRBV9 combines with J gene TRBJ2-7, with 12 nucleotides matching TRBD2. With V trimmed by 4 bases and J by 3 bases, 8 bases remained unmatched. Germline CDR1 is SGDLS and CDR2 is YYNGEE. This CDR3 region has 16 residues. CDR3 residues: CASSLGLAGSNYEQYF. Here the CDR3 DNA reads TGTGCCAGCAGCCTAGGACTAGCGGGGTCCAACTACGAGCAGTACTTC. The full variable domain, in which reference TRBV9 and TRBJ2-7 provide the parts outside the CDR3, is DSGVTQTPKHLITATGQRVTLRCSPRSGDLSVYWYQQSLDQGLQFLIQYYNGEERAKGNILERFSAQQFPDLHSELNLSSLELGDSALYFCASSLGLAGSNYEQYFGPGTRLTVT.

This sequence joins TRBV28 and TRBJ2-2; D is undetermined. This CDR3 has 12 residues. Germline V gene lookup returns CDR1 MDHEN and CDR2 SYDVKM. V was cut by 2 bases and J by 10 bases, with 8 bases left in between. CDR3 in amino acids: CASSLGQEELFF. The CDR3 DNA sequence: TGTGCCAGCAGTTTAGGTCAGGAGGAGCTGTTTTTT.

V usage is TRBV5-1 and J usage is TRBJ2-1; TRBD2 agrees at 8 bases. Germline CDR1 SGHRS, CDR2 YFSETQ. Trimming at V came to 1 base and at J to 9 bases, leaving 6 bases not matched to a gene. The CDR3 runs to 14 residues. CDR3 in DNA: TGCGCCAGCAGCTTGCAGCGGGAGAGCAGTGAGCAGTTCTTC. It yields the protein CASSLQRESSEQFF.

V usage is TRBV29-1 and J usage is TRBJ1-2; 8 bases align to TRBD1. Germline CDR1 reads SQVTM; CDR2 reads ANQGSEA. J gave up 4 bases and V 1 base, and 11 bases lay outside the gene matches. This CDR3 comprises 16 residues. CDR3 protein: CSVEGASRGRLYGYTF. The CDR3 nucleotides are TGCAGCGTTGAAGGGGCTTCCAGGGGGCGACTCTATGGCTACACCTTC.

V is TRBV4-1 and J is TRBJ2-1; 12 bases agree with TRBD2. Germline trimming cut 4 bases from V and 10 bases from J; bases unmatched to any gene: 11. The CDR3 loop spans 16 amino acids. Germline V gene lookup returns CDR1 MGHRA and CDR2 YSYEKL. This CDR3 reads CASSLSFRTSGEEQFF. In nucleotides, the CDR3 is TGCGCCAGCAGCCTATCCTTCAGGACTAGCGGGGAGGAGCAGTTCTTC.

Written as DNA, the CDR3 is TGTGCCAGCAGCCAGTTCGGGCGGGATCACAATGAGCAGTTCTTC. Amino acids: CASSQFGRDHNEQFF. The chain recombines TRBV9 with TRBJ2-1; tentative D call: TRBD2 (6 bases). CDR1 is SGDLS and CDR2 is YYNGEE in the germline V gene. The CDR3 consists of 15 residues. Trimming removed 4 bases at V and 5 bases at J, with 16 bases between.